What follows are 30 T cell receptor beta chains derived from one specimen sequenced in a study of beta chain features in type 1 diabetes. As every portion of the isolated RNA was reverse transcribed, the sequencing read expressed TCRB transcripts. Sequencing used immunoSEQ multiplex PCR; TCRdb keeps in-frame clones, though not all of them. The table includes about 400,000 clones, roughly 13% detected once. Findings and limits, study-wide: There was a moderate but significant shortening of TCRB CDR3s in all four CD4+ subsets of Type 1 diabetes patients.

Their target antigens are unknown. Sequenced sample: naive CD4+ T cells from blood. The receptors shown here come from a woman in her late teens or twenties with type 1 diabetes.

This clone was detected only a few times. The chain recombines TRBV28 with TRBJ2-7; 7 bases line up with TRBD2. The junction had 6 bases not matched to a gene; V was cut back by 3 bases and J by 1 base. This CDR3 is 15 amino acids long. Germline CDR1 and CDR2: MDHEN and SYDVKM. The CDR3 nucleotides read TGTGCCAGCAGTTTTTCGGGAGGATTATCCTACGAGCAGTACTTC. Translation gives CASSFSGGLSYEQYF.

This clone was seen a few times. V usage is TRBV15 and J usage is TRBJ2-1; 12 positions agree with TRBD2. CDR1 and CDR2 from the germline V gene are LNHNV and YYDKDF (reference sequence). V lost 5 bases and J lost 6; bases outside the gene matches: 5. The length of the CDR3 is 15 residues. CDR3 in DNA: TGTGCCACCAGCGCCGGACTAGCGGGGTTCAATGAGCAGTTCTTC. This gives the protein CATSAGLAGFNEQFF.

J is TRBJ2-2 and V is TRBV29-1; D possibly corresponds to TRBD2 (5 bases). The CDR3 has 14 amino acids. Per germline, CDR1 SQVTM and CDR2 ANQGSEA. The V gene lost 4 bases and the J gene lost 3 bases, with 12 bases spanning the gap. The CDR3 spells CSVGGGLYTGELFF. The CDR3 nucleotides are TGCAGCGTTGGTGGTGGACTCTACACCGGGGAGCTGTTTTTT.

The CDR3 nucleotides are TGTGCCAGCAGCTCGAGACAGTCCTACGAGCAGTACTTC. This translates into CASSSRQSYEQYF. This chain joins TRBV11-3 and TRBJ2-7; weak D call: TRBD1 (5 bases). CDR1 is SGHNT, CDR2 YENEEA, per germline. This CDR3 is 13 amino acids long. V was shortened by 4 bases and J by 1 base, with 8 bases between the two germline ends.

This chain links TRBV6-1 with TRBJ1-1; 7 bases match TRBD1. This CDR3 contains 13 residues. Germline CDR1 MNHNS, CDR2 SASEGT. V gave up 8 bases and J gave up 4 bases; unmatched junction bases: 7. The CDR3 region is CASPPGQTTEAFF. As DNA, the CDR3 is TGTGCCAGCCCCCCGGGACAGACCACTGAAGCTTTCTTT.

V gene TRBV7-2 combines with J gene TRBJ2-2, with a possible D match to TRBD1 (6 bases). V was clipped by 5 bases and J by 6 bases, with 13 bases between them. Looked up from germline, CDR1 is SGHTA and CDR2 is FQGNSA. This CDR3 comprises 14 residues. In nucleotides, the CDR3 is TGTGCCAGCAGCGCACAACAGGGACCCGGGGAGCTGTTTTTT. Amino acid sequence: CASSAQQGPGELFF.

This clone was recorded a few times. The CDR3 region has the DNA TGTGCCAGCAGCTCCCTCTGGGGCAGGGTCCACGAGCAGTACTTC. Protein product: CASSSLWGRVHEQYF. This chain joins TRBV7-9 and TRBJ2-7, with a possible D match to TRBD1 (5 bases). Germline V lookup: CDR1 SEHNR, CDR2 FQNEAQ (reference sequence). This CDR3 is 15 amino acids long. The ends were cut back, 4 bases at V and 5 bases at J, with 18 bases in the middle.

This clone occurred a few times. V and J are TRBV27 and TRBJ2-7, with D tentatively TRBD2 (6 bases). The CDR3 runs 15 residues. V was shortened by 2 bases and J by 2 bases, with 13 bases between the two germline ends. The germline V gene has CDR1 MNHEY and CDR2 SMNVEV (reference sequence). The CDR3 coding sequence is TGTGCCAGCAGTTTAACCGGGGGATCTCCCTACGAGCAGTACTTC. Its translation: CASSLTGGSPYEQYF.

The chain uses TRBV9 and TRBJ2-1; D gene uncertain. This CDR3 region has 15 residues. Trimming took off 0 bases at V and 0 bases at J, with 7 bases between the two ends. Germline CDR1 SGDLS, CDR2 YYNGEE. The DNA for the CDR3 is TGTGCCAGCAGCGTAGAGGCAGGCTCCTACAATGAGCAGTTCTTC. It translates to CASSVEAGSYNEQFF.

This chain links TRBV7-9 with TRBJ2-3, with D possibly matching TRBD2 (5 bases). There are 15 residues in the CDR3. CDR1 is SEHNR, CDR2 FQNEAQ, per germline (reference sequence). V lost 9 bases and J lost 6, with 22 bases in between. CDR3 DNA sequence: TGTGCCAGTAGAGGGAGCTTTGGCCTATCCGATACGCAGTATTTT. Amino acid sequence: CASRGSFGLSDTQYF.

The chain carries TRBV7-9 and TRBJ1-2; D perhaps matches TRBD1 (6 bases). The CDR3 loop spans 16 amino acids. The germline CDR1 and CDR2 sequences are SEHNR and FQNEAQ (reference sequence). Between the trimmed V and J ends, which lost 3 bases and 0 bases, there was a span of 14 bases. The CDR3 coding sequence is TGTGCCAGCAGCTTGGGTCGGACAGAGGCTAACTATGGCTACACCTTC. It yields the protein CASSLGRTEANYGYTF.

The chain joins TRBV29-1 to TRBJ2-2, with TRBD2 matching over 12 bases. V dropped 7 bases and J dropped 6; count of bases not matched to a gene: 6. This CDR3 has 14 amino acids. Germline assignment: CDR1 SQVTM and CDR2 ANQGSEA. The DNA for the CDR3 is TGCAGCGCGAACCTAGCGGGAGGGTCCGGGGAGCTGTTTTTT. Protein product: CSANLAGGSGELFF.

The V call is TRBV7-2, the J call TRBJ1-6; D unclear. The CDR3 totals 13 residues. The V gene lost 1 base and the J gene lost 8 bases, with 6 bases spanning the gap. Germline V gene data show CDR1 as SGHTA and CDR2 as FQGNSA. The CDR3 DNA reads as TGTGCCAGCAGCTTAGATCTAGATTCACCCCTCCACTTT. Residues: CASSLDLDSPLHF.

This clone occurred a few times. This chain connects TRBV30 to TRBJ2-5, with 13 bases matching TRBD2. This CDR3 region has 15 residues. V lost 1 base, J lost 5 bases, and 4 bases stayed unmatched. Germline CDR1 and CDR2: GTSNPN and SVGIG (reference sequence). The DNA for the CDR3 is TGTGCCTGGAGTGCCGGACTAGCGGGAGAGGAGACCCAGTACTTC. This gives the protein CAWSAGLAGEETQYF.

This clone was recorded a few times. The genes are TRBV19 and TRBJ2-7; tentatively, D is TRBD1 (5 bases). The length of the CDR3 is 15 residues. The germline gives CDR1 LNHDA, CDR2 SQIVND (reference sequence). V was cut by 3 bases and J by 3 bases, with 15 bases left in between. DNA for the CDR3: TGTGCCAGTAGTATGGTGCTGGGGCAGGGCTACGAGCAGTACTTC. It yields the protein CASSMVLGQGYEQYF.

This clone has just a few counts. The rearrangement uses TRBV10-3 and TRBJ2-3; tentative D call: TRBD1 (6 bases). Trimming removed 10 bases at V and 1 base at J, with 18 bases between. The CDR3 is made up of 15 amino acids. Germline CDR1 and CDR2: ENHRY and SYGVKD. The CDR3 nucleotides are TGTGCCACTACTACAGGGACGTTGGGCACAGATACGCAGTATTTT. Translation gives CATTTGTLGTDTQYF.

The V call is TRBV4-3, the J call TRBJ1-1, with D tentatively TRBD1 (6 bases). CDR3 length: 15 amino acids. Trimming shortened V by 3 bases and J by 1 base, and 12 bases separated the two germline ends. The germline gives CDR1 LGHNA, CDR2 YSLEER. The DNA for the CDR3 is TGCGCCAGCAGCCACCAACAGGGATCGAACACTGAAGCTTTCTTT. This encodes CASSHQQGSNTEAFF.

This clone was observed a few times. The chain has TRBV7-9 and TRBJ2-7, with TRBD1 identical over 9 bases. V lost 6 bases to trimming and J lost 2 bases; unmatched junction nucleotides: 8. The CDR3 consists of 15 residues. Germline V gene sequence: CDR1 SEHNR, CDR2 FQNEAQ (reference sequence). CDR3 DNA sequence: TGTGCCAGCAGACGGGACAGGGAATACCCCTACGAGCAGTACTTC. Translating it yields CASRRDREYPYEQYF. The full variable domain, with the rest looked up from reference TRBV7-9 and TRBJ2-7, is DTGVSQNPRHKITKRGQNVTFRCDPISEHNRLYWYRQTLGQGPEFLTYFQNEAQLEKSRLLSDRFSAERPKGSFSTLEIQRTEQGDSAMYLCASRRDREYPYEQYFGPGTRLTVT.

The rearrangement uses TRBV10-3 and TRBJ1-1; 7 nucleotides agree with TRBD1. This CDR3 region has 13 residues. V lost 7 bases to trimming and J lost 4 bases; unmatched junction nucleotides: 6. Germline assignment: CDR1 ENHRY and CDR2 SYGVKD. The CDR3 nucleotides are TGTGCCATCACCCTGGCAGGGGGCACTGAAGCTTTCTTT. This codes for CAITLAGGTEAFF.

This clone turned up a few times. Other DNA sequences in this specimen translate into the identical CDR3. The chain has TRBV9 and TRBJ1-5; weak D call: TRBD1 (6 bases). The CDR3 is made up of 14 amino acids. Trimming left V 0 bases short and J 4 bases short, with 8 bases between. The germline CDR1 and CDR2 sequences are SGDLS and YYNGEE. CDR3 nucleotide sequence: TGTGCCAGCAGCGTAGAGGGGGGGAATCAGCCCCAGCATTTT. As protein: CASSVEGGNQPQHF.

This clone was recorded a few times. The CDR3 nucleotides read TGTGCCAGCAGTTGGGGAACCAGGGTGAGCGAGCAGTACTTC. It codes for CASSWGTRVSEQYF. This sequence joins TRBV28 and TRBJ2-7, with D tentatively TRBD1 (5 bases). The CDR3 covers 14 residues. The ends were cut back, 4 bases at V and 6 bases at J, with 16 bases in the middle. Germline lookup yields CDR1 MDHEN and CDR2 SYDVKM.

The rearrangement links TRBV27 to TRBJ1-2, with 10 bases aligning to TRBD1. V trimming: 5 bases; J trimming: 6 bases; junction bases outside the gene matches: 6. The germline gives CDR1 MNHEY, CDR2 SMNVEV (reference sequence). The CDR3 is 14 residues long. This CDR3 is CASSLKDRGHGYTF. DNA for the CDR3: TGTGCCAGCAGTCTTAAAGACAGGGGGCATGGCTACACCTTC.

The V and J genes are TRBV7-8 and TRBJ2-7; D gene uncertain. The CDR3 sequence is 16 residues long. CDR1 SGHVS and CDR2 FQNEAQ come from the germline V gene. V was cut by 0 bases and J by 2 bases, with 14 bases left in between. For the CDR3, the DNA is TGTGCCAGCAGCTTAGCGCGACGTCCGACACCCTACGAGCAGTACTTC. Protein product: CASSLARRPTPYEQYF.

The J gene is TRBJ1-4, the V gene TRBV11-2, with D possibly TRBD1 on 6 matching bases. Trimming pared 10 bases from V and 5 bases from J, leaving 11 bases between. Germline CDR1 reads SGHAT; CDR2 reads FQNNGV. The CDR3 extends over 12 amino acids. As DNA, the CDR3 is TGTGCCACCGGACAGTGGAATGAAAAACTGTTTTTT. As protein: CATGQWNEKLFF.

Here the CDR3 reads CASSLGRTYEQYF. Here the CDR3 DNA reads TGTGCCAGCAGTTTGGGCAGGACCTACGAGCAGTACTTC. This sequence joins TRBV28 and TRBJ2-7, with unresolved D. Deletions cut 3 bases from V and 2 bases from J, with 8 bases between. Germline loops: CDR1 MDHEN, CDR2 SYDVKM. The CDR3 runs to 13 residues.

The CDR3 nucleotides read TGCGCCAGCAGCATCATAGCGAATGCGGATACGCAGTATTTT. Amino acid sequence: CASSIIANADTQYF. The V call is TRBV5-1, the J call TRBJ2-3, with D possibly TRBD2 on 5 matching bases. V lost 4 bases and J lost 6, with 15 bases in between. The CDR3 runs to 14 residues. Germline V gives CDR1 SGHRS, CDR2 YFSETQ.

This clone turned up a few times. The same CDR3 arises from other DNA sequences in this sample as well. CDR3 sequence: CASSLGGHEQFF. CDR3 in DNA: TGCGCCAGCAGCTTGGGGGGGCATGAGCAGTTCTTC. The rearrangement links TRBV5-1 to TRBJ2-1, with D maybe TRBD1 (6 bases). The CDR3 covers 12 residues. V dropped 0 bases and J dropped 8 bases, with 6 bases sitting between them. CDR1 is SGHRS, CDR2 YFSETQ, per germline. Supplemented by reference TRBV5-1 and TRBJ2-1, the full variable domain reads KAGVTQTPRYLIKTRGQQVTLSCSPISGHRSVSWYQQTPGQGLQFLFEYFSETQRNKGNFPGRFSGRQFSNSRSEMNVSTLELGDSALYLCASSLGGHEQFFGPGTRLTVL.

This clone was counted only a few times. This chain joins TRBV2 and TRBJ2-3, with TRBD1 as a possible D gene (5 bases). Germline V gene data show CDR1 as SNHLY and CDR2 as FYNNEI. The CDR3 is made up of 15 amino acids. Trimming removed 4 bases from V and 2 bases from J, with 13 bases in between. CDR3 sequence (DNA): TGTGCCAGCAGTGGATTCAGGGTCTCCACAGATACGCAGTATTTT. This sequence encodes CASSGFRVSTDTQYF.

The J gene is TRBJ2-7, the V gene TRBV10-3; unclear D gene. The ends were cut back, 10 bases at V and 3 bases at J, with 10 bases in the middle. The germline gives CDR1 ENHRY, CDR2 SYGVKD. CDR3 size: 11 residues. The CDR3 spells CATSEYYEQYF. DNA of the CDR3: TGTGCCACCTCAGAATACTACGAGCAGTACTTC.

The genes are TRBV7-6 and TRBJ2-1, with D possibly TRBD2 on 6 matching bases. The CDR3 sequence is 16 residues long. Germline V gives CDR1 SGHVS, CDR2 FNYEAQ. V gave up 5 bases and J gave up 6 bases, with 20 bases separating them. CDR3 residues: CASSPTGLPGSNEQFF. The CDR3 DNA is TGTGCCAGCAGCCCAACTGGACTACCTGGGAGCAATGAGCAGTTCTTC.